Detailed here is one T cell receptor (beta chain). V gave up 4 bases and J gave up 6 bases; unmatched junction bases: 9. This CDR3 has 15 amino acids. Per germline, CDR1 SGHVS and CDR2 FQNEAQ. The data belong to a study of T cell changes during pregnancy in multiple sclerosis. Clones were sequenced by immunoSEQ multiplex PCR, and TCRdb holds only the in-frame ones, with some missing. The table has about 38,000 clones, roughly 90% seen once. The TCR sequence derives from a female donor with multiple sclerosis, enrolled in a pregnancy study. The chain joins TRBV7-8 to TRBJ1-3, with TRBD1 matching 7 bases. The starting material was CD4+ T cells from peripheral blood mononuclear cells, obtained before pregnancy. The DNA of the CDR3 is TGTGCCAGCAGCTCAGGGGGGCAGGGACTAAACACCATATATTTT. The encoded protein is CASSSGGQGLNTIYF.